The 7 T cell receptor beta chains in this list originate from one sample, sequenced in a study of shared clonotypes between healthy human individuals. The assay was immunoSEQ multiplex PCR, and TCRdb's table has in-frame clones only and misses some. The table has fewer than 1.6 million clones, approximately 98.5% seen once. Sequences were obtained from naive CD4+ T cells sorted from blood. This sample's subset: CD45RA+ positively selected. These receptors were collected from a man younger than 40 in good health.

The count of this clone is one. The chain combines TRBV12-5 with TRBJ1-1, with a weak D call TRBD1 (5 bases). The CDR3 is 13 amino acids. CDR1 and CDR2 (germline): LGHNT, FRNRAP. Trimming cost V 6 bases and J 0 bases, with 8 bases left between them. As DNA, the CDR3 is TGTGCTAGTGGGGCGACAGTGAACACTGAAGCTTTCTTT. It is translated as CASGATVNTEAFF.

CDR3 sequence: CASSLERGNTEAFF. CDR3 bases: TGTGCCAGCAGCTTAGAACGGGGGAACACTGAAGCTTTCTTT. The gene calls are TRBV7-9 and TRBJ1-1; no firm D call. Deletions cut 1 base from V and 1 base from J, with 7 bases between. The length of the CDR3 is 14 residues. CDR1 SEHNR and CDR2 FQNEAQ come from the germline V gene (reference sequence).

This clone appeared a single time. V and J are TRBV7-9 and TRBJ1-2; 7 bases agree with TRBD1. The CDR3 is 14 amino acids. V lost 5 bases and J lost 2; bases outside the gene matches: 5. Per germline, CDR1 SEHNR and CDR2 FQNEAQ (reference sequence). CDR3 coding DNA: TGTGCCAGCAGCCGACAGGGATACAACTATGGCTACACCTTC. It codes for CASSRQGYNYGYTF.

The chain uses TRBV29-1 and TRBJ2-7; D call uncertain. CDR1 is SQVTM, CDR2 ANQGSEA, per germline. This CDR3 comprises 10 residues. Trimming shortened V by 4 bases and J by 9 bases, and 10 bases separated the two germline ends. CDR3 residues: CSVVRSGQYF. The CDR3 DNA sequence: TGCAGCGTTGTCCGTTCTGGGCAGTACTTC.

The chain links TRBV6-5 to TRBJ2-5, with TRBD2 identical over 8 bases. With 5 bases clipped from V and 4 bases from J, the junction kept 9 bases outside the gene matches. This CDR3 contains 15 residues. CDR1 and CDR2 from the germline V gene are MNHEY and SVGAGI. The DNA of the CDR3 is TGTGCCAGCAGTGCCAGCGGGAGATGGCTAGAGACCCAGTACTTC. Protein sequence: CASSASGRWLETQYF.

The chain joins TRBV19 to TRBJ2-2; tentative D call: TRBD1 (5 bases). Germline values: CDR1 LNHDA, CDR2 SQIVND (reference sequence). The CDR3 is 13 residues long. The V and J ends lost 2 bases and 6 bases respectively, with 7 bases between them. CDR3 nucleotide sequence: TGTGCCAGTAGTATACAGGGCTCCGGGGAGCTGTTTTTT. Protein sequence: CASSIQGSGELFF.

The gene calls are TRBV27 and TRBJ1-3, with D possibly being TRBD1 (5 bases). The V gene's germline CDR1 is MNHEY and CDR2 SMNVEV (reference sequence). The CDR3 consists of 15 residues. The germline V and J ends were trimmed by 1 base and 0 bases, with 7 bases remaining between them. The CDR3 region is CASSLFGGSGNTIYF. The CDR3 DNA reads as TGTGCCAGCAGTTTATTCGGGGGCTCTGGAAACACCATATATTTT.